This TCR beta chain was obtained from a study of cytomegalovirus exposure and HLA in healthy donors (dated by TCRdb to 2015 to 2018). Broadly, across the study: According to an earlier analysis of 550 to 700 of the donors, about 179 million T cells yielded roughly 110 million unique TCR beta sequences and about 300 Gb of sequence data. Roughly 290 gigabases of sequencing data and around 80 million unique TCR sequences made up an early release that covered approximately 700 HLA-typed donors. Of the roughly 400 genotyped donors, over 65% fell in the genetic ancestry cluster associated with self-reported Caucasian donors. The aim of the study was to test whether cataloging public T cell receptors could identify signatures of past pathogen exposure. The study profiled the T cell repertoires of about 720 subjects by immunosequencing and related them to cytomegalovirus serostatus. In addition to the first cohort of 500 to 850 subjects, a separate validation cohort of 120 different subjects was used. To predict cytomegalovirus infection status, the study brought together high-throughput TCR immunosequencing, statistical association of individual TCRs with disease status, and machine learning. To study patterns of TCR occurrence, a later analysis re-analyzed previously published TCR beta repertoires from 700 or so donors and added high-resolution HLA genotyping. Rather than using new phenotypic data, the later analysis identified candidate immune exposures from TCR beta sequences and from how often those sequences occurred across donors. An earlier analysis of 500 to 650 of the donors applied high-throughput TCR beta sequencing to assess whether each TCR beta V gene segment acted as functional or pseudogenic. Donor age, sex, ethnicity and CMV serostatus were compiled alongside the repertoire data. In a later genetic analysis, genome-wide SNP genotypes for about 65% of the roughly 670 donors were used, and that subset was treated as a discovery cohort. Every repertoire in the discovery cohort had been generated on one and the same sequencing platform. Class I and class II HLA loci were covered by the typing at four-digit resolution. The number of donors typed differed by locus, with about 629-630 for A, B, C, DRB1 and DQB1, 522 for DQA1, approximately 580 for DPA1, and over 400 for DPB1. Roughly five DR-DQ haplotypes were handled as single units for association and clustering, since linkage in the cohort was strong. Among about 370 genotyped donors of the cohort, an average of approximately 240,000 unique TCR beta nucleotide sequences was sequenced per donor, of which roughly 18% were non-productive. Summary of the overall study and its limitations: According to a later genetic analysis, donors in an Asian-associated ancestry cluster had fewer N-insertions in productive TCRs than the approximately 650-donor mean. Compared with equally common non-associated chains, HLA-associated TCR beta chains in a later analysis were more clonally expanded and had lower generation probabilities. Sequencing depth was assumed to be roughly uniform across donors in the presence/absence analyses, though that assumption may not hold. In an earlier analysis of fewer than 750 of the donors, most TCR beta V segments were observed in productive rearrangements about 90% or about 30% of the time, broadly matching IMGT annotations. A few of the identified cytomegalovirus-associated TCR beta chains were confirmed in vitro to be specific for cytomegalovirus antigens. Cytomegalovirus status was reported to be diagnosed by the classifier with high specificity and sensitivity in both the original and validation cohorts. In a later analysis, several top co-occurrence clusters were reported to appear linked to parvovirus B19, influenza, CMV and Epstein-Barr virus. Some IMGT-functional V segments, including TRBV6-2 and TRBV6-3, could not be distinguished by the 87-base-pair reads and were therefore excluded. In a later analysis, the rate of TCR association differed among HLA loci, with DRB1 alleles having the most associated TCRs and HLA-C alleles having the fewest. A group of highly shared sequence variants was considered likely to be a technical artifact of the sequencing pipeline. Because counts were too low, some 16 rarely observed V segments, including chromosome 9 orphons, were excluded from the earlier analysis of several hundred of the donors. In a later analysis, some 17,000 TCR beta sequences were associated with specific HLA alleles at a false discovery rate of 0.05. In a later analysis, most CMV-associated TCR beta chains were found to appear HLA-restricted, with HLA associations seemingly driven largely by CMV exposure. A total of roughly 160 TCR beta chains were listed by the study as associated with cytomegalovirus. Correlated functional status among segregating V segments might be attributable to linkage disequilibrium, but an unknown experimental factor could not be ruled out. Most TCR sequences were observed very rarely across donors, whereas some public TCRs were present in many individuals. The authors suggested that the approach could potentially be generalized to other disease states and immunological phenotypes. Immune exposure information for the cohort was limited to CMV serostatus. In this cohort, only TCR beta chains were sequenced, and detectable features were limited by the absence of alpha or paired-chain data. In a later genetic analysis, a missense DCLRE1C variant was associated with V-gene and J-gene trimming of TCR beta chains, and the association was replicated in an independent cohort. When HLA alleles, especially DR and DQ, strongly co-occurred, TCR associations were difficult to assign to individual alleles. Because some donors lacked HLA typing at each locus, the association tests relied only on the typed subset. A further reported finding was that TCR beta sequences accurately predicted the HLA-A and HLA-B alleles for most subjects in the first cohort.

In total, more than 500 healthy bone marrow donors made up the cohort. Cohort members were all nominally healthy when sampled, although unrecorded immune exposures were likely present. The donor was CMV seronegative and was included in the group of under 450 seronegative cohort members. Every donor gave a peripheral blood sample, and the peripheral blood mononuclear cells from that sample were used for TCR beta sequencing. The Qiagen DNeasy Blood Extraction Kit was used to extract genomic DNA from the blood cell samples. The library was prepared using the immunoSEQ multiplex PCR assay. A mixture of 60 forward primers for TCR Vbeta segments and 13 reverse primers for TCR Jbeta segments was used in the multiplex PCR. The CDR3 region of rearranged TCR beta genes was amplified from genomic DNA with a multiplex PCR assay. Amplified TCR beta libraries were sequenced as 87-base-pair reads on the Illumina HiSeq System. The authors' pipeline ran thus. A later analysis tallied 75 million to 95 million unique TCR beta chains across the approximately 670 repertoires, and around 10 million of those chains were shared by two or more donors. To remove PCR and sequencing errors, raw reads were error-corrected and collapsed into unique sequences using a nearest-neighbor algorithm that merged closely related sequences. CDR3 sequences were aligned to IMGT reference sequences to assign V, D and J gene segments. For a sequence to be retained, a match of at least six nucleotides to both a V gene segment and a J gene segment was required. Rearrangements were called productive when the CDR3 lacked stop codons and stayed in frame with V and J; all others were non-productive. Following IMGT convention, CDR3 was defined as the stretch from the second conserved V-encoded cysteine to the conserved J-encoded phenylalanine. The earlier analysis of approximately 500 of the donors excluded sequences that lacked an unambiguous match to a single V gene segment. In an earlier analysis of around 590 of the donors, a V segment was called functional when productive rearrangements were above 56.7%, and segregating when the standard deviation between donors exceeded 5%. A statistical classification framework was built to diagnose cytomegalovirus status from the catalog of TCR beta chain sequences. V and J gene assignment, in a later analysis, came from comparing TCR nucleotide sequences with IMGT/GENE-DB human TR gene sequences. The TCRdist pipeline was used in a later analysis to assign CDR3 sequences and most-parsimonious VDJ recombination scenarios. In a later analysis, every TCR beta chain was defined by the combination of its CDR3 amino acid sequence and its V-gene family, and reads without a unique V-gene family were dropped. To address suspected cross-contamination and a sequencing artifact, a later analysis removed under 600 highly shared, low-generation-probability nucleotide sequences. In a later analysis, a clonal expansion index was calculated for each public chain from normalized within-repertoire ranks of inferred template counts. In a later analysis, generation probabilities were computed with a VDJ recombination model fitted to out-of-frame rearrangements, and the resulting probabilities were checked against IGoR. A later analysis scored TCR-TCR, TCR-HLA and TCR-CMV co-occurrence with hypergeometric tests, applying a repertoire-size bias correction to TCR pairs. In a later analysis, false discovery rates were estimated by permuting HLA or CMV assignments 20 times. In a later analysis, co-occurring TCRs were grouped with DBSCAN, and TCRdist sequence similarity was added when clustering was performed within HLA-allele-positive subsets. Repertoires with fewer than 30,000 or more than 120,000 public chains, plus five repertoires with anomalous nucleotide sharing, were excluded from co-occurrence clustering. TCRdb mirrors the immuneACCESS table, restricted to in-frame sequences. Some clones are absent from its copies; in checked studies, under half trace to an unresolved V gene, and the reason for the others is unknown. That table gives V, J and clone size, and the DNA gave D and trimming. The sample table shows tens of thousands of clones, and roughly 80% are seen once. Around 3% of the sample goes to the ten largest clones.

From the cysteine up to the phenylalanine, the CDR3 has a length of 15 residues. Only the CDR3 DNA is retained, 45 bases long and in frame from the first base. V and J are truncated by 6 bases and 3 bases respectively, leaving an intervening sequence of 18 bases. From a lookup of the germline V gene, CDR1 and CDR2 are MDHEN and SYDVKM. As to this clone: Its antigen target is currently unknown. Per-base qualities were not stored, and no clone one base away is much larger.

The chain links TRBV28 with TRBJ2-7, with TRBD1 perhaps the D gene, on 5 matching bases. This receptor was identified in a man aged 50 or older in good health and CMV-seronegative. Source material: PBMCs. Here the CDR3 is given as CASRGPPAGRYEQYF. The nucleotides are TGTGCCAGCAGGGGGCCGCCAGCAGGGCGCTACGAGCAGTACTTC.